The rows below give T cell receptor beta chains drawn from one sample of a study of blood T cell repertoires in COVID-19. Libraries were prepared by immunoSEQ multiplex PCR; TCRdb keeps only in-frame clonotypes and omits some of them. The sample shows 250,000 to 300,000 clones, about 86% of them seen only once. The source material was peripheral blood. These receptors originate from a woman in her seventies with COVID-19, enrolled during active disease. The CDR3 runs from the conserved cysteine through the conserved F or W. Some rows have no size entry. The others give once, few or many, or a class for an expanded clone.

clone_size	v_call	j_call	cdr3_aa
NA	TRBV28	TRBJ2-7	CASSLGGNLPYEQYF
NA	TRBV4-3	TRBJ1-1	CASSHAPDEAEAFF
NA	TRBV24-1	TRBJ2-2	CATSDSRGGTGELFF
once	TRBV7-2	TRBJ2-6	CASSYGTGALSGANVLTF
NA	TRBV4-3	TRBJ2-3	CASSQDGGVDTQYF
few	TRBV6-1	TRBJ1-5	CASSDGFSNQPQHF
NA	TRBV5-6	TRBJ1-2	CASSFFPNYGYTF
NA	TRBV11-2	TRBJ2-3	CASSLDRDRISGGTDTQYF
NA	TRBV30	TRBJ1-4	CAWSARGSEKLFF
few	TRBV2	TRBJ2-7	CASSDPGQGTYEQYF
NA	TRBV2	TRBJ2-3	CASSVKRGGTDTQYF
NA	TRBV28	TRBJ2-7	CASTVPSGTGRYEQYF
NA	TRBV19	TRBJ2-7	CASSITINYEQYF
few	TRBV27	TRBJ2-7	CASSFFGGQSPMGQYF
NA	TRBV30	TRBJ2-7	CAWRAGTGAYEQYF
NA	TRBV5-1	TRBJ2-2	CASSQVEYGGELFF
NA	TRBV3-1/TRBV3-2	TRBJ2-4	CASSQRTGGAKNIQYF
NA	TRBV30	TRBJ1-1	CAWSVLQGTEAFF
NA	TRBV30	TRBJ1-2	CARAGQGRYGYTF
NA	TRBV9	TRBJ1-6	CASSPMGQPNSPLHF
NA	TRBV6-5	TRBJ2-7	CASGLQGASSYEQYF
NA	TRBV24-1	TRBJ2-4	CATSDSRQGNNIQYF
NA	TRBV18	TRBJ1-2	CASSPIDGIYGYTF
NA	TRBV2	TRBJ1-5	CASSYDTQPQHF
NA	TRBV7-8	TRBJ1-1	CASSWAGQLVTEAFF
NA	TRBV24-1	TRBJ2-5	CATSDLTGGGLSQETQYF
NA	TRBV18	TRBJ2-7	CASSPQTGALEQYF
NA	TRBV10-3	TRBJ1-5	CAISVAGDQPQHF
NA	TRBV10-2	TRBJ1-5	CASSAPGGGYQPQHF
NA	TRBV6-5	TRBJ1-1	CASSRGRGVTEAFF
NA	TRBV24-1	TRBJ1-1	CATSGPGQGATEAFF
NA	TRBV6-1	TRBJ1-5	CASSTGQRKNQPQHF
NA	TRBV5-1	TRBJ2-3	CASSVQGASTDTQYF
few	TRBV6-6	TRBJ1-5	CASRLRTGADQPQHF
NA	TRBV19	TRBJ1-2	CASSTVLGSQYYGYTF
NA	TRBV19	TRBJ1-1	CASSPRGQLGNTEAFF
NA	TRBV15	TRBJ1-1	CATSRGGGENTEAFF
NA	TRBV30	TRBJ1-2	CAWSSGGGYGYTF
NA	TRBV3-1/TRBV3-2	TRBJ2-3	CASSRRQGVRIDTQYF
NA	TRBV28	TRBJ1-3	CASRPPRTGVGNTIYF
once	TRBV5-8	TRBJ1-2	CASSAHRGQGPSFVYGYTF
NA	TRBV18	TRBJ1-1	CASSPRGNTEAFF
NA	TRBV7-2	TRBJ1-6	CASSLGVNSPLHF
NA	TRBV30	TRBJ2-3	CAWSVNRGSAQYF